These T cell receptor beta chains were read from a single sample in a study of blood T cell repertoires in COVID-19. Repertoires were generated with immunoSEQ multiplex PCR, while TCRdb's copy carries only in-frame clones and drops some. Among about 170,000 clones, 65% to 80% were seen once, and the ten largest hold around 20%. Sequencing was performed on PBMCs or T cells enriched from blood (not recorded which). The source is a woman aged 70-85 years in a cohort exposed to, infected with or recovered from COVID-19 (not recorded which). CDR3s include the opening cysteine and the closing phenylalanine or tryptophan. Each record gives: J gene, clone size, D gene, V gene, CDR3 protein, CDR3 DNA. D genes are given only for firm matches. Clone size, where shown, is once, few, many, or a class for clones that have expanded.

>TRBJ2-7|.|.|TRBV11-2
CASSLDPLRSGEQYF
TGTGCCAGCAGCTTAGATCCTCTCAGGTCTGGCGAGCAGTACTTC
>TRBJ2-1|.|.|TRBV28
CASSFGRGDEQFF
TGTGCCAGCAGTTTCGGCAGGGGCGATGAGCAGTTCTTC
>TRBJ1-6|.|TRBD1|TRBV6-1
CASSGRGLFIDSPLHF
TGTGCCAGCAGTGGCAGGGGGCTTTTCATTGATTCACCCCTCCACTTT
>TRBJ2-1|.|TRBD1|TRBV7-9
CASSFTGQGSPYNEQFF
TGTGCCAGCAGCTTTACGGGACAGGGGTCTCCCTACAATGAGCAGTTCTTC
>TRBJ1-2|.|.|TRBV19
CASSMWGATENSNYGYTF
TGTGCCAGTAGTATGTGGGGCGCGACAGAAAACTCCAACTATGGCTACACCTTC
>TRBJ2-3|.|TRBD2|TRBV7-9
CASSFSGSTDTQYF
TGTGCCAGCAGCTTTAGCGGGAGCACAGATACGCAGTATTTT
>TRBJ1-5|.|TRBD1|TRBV4-1
CASSPRGTGRNYQPQHF
TGCGCCAGCAGCCCGAGGGGGACAGGGCGGAATTATCAGCCCCAGCATTTT
>TRBJ1-2|.|.|TRBV5-1
CASSLVAGNYGYTF
TGCGCCAGCAGCTTGGTGGCGGGGAACTATGGCTACACCTTC
>TRBJ2-1|.|.|TRBV10-3
CAIGGAGRDNEQFF
TGTGCCATCGGGGGGGCAGGGAGGGACAATGAGCAGTTCTTC
>TRBJ2-1|.|.|TRBV11-2
CASSLRPSSYNEQFF
TGTGCCAGCAGCTTACGTCCGAGCTCCTACAATGAGCAGTTCTTC
>TRBJ1-5|.|TRBD1|TRBV7-9
CASSPSLGQGDQPQHF
TGTGCCAGCAGTCCTTCCTTGGGACAGGGGGATCAGCCCCAGCATTTT
>TRBJ2-1|.|.|TRBV10-1
CASSDASALDEQFF
TGCGCCAGCAGTGACGCTAGCGCTCTCGATGAGCAGTTCTTC
>TRBJ1-1|.|.|TRBV20-1
CSASDMRDEAFF
TGCAGTGCTAGTGACATGAGAGATGAAGCTTTCTTT
>TRBJ2-2|few|TRBD2|TRBV19
CASSIGITGREGRSTGELFF
TGTGCCAGTAGTATCGGAATAACGGGGCGGGAGGGCCGTAGCACCGGGGAGCTGTTTTTT
>TRBJ2-5|.|.|TRBV3-1/TRBV3-2
CASSQGRETQYF
TGTGCCAGCAGTCAGGGGCGGGAGACCCAGTACTTC
>TRBJ1-2|.|.|TRBV10-3
CAISESSQAVSNYGYTF
TGTGCCATCAGTGAGTCGAGCCAGGCCGTTAGTAACTATGGCTACACCTTC
>TRBJ1-1|.|.|TRBV7-3
CASSQNPFPISGGNTEAFF
TGTGCCAGCAGCCAAAACCCCTTCCCTATATCGGGGGGGAACACTGAAGCTTTCTTT
>TRBJ2-2|few|.|TRBV2
CASSETDTGELFF
TGTGCCAGCAGTGAAACGGACACCGGGGAGCTGTTTTTT
>TRBJ2-7|.|TRBD1|TRBV28
CASRGTGNSYEQYF
TGTGCCAGCAGGGGGACAGGGAACTCCTACGAGCAGTACTTC
>TRBJ2-7|few|TRBD2|TRBV29-1
CSVGGDATPYEQYF
TGCAGCGTCGGGGGGGATGCAACACCCTACGAGCAGTACTTC